The text below deals with one T cell receptor (beta chain). Its cognate antigen has yet to be identified. Base-call qualities are not available, and no considerably larger clone is one nucleotide away. TCRbeta CDR3 regions were amplified from genomic DNA using the immunoSEQ Assay, a bias-controlled multiplex PCR. The authors' analysis ran thus. The number of nucleated cells in each sample was estimated by amplification of reference gene primers within the assay. To quantify the absolute abundance of each unique TCRbeta CDR3 rearrangement, sequence reads were collapsed and filtered. For each sample, productive Simpson clonality was calculated as the square root of Simpson's diversity index across productive rearrangements. This immuneACCESS table, as held by TCRdb, lists in-frame sequences with V and J called but not all clones. Of the missing ones, under half trace to an unresolved V gene in checked studies; the others have no known cause. V and J calls and clone size are given by that table; D and trimming were obtained from the DNA. In all, the sample holds around 260,000 clones, and 83% of those were seen once. The ten most abundant clones make up 7.5% to 10% of the sample.

The junction carries 15 bases between V and J, which are trimmed by 6 bases and 6 bases respectively. The germline V gene supplies CDR1 MDHEN and CDR2 SYDVKM. The CDR3 goes from the cysteine to the phenylalanine over 13 residues. The entry retains the CDR3 DNA only, 39 bases that are in frame from base 1. This entry comes from a study of blood T cell repertoires in COVID-19 (dated by TCRdb to 2020 to 2021). Turning to the overall study: Collaborator samples came from the United States, Italy and Spain and covered acute and convalescent phases of COVID-19. A de-identified subject ID, COVID-19 status, age in years and sex were almost always included in the sample metadata. The material from the prospective study consisted of cDNA or gDNA derived from T cells, B-cell-depleted T cells, or PBMCs. The repertoires were made available in a free public database intended to serve as a resource for research on the immune response to SARS-CoV-2. Where HLA class I and class II types were available, the types were taken from metadata supplied by the sample provider, not from assay-based typing. The dataset comprised deeply sampled blood TCRbeta repertoires from subjects exposed to, actively infected with, or recovered from COVID-19. The samples were drawn from two sources: the first 160 participants of the ongoing ImmuneRACE study, and 1,000 to 1,500 subjects contributed by 6 global collaborators.

Overall study outcomes, separate from this receptor: Clinical and demographic metadata were provided uncurated, with the amount varying by source and participant.

Another Seattle source contributed samples from volunteer blood donors who had recovered from COVID-19. Whole blood was collected in K2EDTA tubes by collaborating institutions according to the institutions' own protocols. For TCRbeta analysis, collaborators shipped samples in one of three forms: frozen whole blood, isolated PBMCs, or DNA extracted from either of those sample types. This clonotype was obtained from a woman aged 45-60 years who had recovered from COVID-19. The specimen was peripheral blood. This chain is built from TRBV28 and TRBJ2-7; the D segment could be TRBD2, given 6 matching bases. The CDR3 region reads CASRGGVWSEQYF. The bases read TGTGCCAGCAGAGGCGGGGTGTGGAGCGAGCAGTACTTC.